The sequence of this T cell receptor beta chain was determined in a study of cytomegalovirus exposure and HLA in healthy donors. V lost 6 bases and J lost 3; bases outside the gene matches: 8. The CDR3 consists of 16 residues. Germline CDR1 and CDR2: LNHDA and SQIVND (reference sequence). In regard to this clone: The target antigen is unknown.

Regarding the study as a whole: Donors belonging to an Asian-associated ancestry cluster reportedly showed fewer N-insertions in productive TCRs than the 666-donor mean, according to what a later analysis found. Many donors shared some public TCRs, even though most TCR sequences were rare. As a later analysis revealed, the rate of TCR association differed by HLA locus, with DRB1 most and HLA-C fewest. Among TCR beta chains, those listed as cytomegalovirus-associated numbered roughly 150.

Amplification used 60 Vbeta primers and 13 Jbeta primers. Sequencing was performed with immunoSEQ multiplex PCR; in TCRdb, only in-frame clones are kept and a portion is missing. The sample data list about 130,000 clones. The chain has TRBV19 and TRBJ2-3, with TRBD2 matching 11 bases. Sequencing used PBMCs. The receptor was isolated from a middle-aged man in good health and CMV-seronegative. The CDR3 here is CASSRGTSGSTDTQYF. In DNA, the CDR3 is TGTGCCAGTAGCAGGGGCACTAGCGGGAGTACAGATACGCAGTATTTT.